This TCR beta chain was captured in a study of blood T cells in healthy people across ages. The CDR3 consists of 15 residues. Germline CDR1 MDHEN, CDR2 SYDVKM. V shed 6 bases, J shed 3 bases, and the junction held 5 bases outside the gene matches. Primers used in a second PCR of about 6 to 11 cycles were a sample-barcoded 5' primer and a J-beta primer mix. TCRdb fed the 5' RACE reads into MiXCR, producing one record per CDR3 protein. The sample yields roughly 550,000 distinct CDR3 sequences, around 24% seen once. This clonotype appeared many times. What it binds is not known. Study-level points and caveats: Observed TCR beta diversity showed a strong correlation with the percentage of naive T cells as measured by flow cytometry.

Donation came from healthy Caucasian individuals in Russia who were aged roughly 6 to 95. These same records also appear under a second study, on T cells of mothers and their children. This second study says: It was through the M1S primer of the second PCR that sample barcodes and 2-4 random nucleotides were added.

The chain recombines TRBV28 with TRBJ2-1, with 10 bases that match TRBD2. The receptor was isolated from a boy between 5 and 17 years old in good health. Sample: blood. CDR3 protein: CASSSGTSDYNEQFF. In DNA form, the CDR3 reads TGTGCCAGCAGCTCAGGGACTAGCGACTACAATGAGCAGTTCTTC.